Listed below are T cell receptor beta chains from one sample, sequenced in a study of OX40 agonist ivuxolimab in advanced cancers. Profiled with immunoSEQ multiplex PCR; TCRdb holds only in-frame clones, not every one. This repertoire shows under 85,000 clones, around 89% found once; its top ten account for around 0.56%. The sample was CD4+ or CD8+ T cells sorted from blood, taken in a trial of the OX40 agonist ivuxolimab. The receptors stem from an adult with an advanced solid tumor such as melanoma, head and neck, liver or kidney cancer. Both conserved end residues are part of each CDR3. The order of the fields is V gene, clone size, CDR3 protein. Size values are once, few and many counts, or a class for expanded clones, and some rows have none.

V: TRBV10-3
size: -
CDR3: CAIRDRGNYNEQFF

V: TRBV5-1
size: -
CDR3: CASSPQDTDTQYF

V: TRBV25-1
size: -
CDR3: CASRGQGAGEQYF

V: TRBV6-5
size: -
CDR3: CASSYDRATETQYF

V: TRBV7-9
size: -
CDR3: CASSPPGTDNSPLHF

V: TRBV7-3
size: -
CDR3: CASSLRSSGNTIYF

V: TRBV10-1
size: -
CDR3: CASSEPSGTSTNEQFF

V: TRBV19
size: -
CDR3: CASTPQGRETQYF

V: TRBV5-6
size: -
CDR3: CASTGLRSDTQYF

V: TRBV2
size: few
CDR3: CASRTRSPLHF

V: TRBV7-9
size: -
CDR3: CASITQGAAGELFF

V: TRBV13
size: -
CDR3: CASSSGPELYEQYF

V: TRBV5-4
size: -
CDR3: CASSLGQGEETQYF

V: TRBV28
size: -
CDR3: CASSYRGSGIGGYTF

V: TRBV30
size: -
CDR3: CAWSRHLNEQFF

V: TRBV7-2
size: -
CDR3: CASSSYGRQETQYF

V: TRBV30
size: -
CDR3: CASQSWASGGAGGQFF

V: TRBV15
size: -
CDR3: CATSRDRGTAFF

V: TRBV2
size: -
CDR3: CASTSEGFGWALHF

V: TRBV11-3
size: -
CDR3: CASSFANFNEQFF

V: TRBV29-1
size: -
CDR3: CSVFLAGQEMNTEAFF

V: TRBV6-6
size: once
CDR3: CASRSRTGANYGYTF

V: TRBV19
size: -
CDR3: CASSIPGLDQPQHF

V: TRBV11-2
size: -
CDR3: CASSPTGWGTEAFF

V: TRBV29-1
size: -
CDR3: CSVEVGSGVTTDTQYF

V: TRBV2
size: -
CDR3: CASRADLNEQFF

V: TRBV19
size: -
CDR3: CASSIQGALANYGYTF

V: TRBV7-6
size: -
CDR3: CASSLARFPGNTIYF

V: TRBV11-2
size: once
CDR3: CASSPGQGREKLFF

V: TRBV25-1
size: -
CDR3: CASSESPHRDGYTF

V: TRBV18
size: -
CDR3: CASSATASLDTIYF

V: TRBV6-5
size: -
CDR3: CASSGEAVGTEKLFF

V: TRBV28
size: -
CDR3: CASTRTAQETQYF

V: TRBV28
size: -
CDR3: CASGLTGELFF

V: TRBV10-1
size: -
CDR3: CASSESGSRETQYF

V: TRBV5-5
size: -
CDR3: CASSLGDGPSYEQYF

V: TRBV27
size: -
CDR3: CASSSRKGGNYEQYF

V: TRBV6-8
size: -
CDR3: CASSLLAGPDTGELFF

V: TRBV10-3
size: -
CDR3: CATATGTSYNSPLHF

V: TRBV19
size: -
CDR3: CASKGQGNSPLHF

V: TRBV30
size: -
CDR3: CAWIQSEGRSGYTF

V: TRBV7-9
size: -
CDR3: CASSYDPNTEAFF

V: TRBV6-5
size: -
CDR3: CASFRRGGPRETQYF

V: TRBV6-5
size: once
CDR3: CASTHLPGELFF

V: TRBV6-5
size: once
CDR3: CASSYSIFSSGNTIYF

V: TRBV28
size: -
CDR3: CASSKMGYTIYF

V: TRBV28
size: -
CDR3: CASRGLAGGYSYNEQFF

V: TRBV2
size: -
CDR3: CASRTGTGYANYGYTF

V: TRBV4-1
size: -
CDR3: CASSQEMAQRSYEQYF

V: TRBV7-9
size: -
CDR3: CASSQLAAAYNEQFF

V: TRBV5-1
size: -
CDR3: CASSLASISGTEAFF

V: TRBV5-1
size: -
CDR3: CASSLVLAGAGDTQYF

V: TRBV30
size: -
CDR3: CAWRFLGGENTEAFF

V: TRBV5-5
size: -
CDR3: CASSKTGGFGDQPQHF